This T cell receptor beta chain emerged from a study of T-cell reconstitution after alpha-beta-depleted transplantation in children. This clonotype was counted many times. Its antigen is as yet unknown. V shed 8 bases and J 4 bases; nucleotides not matched to a gene: 8. The CDR3 is 14 amino acids. The germline CDR1 and CDR2 sequences are SGHTA and FQGTGA. The TCRbeta library incorporated unique molecular identifiers. A single record per CDR3 protein comes from TCRdb applying MiXCR to the PCR reads. Of about 180,000 distinct CDR3 sequences listed, around 10% are singletons. Study-level results: The origin of alpha-beta T cells about two months after transplant was reportedly several hundred expanded graft clones. The main origin of T-cell counts and diversity one year after transplant was newly produced T cells.

The chain is built from TRBV7-3 and TRBJ2-1; 7 bases are a match to TRBD1. The clonotype originates from a boy aged 2-15 years with acute myeloid leukemia, due to receive a stem cell transplant. Here the sequenced sample was PBMCs, taken before TCRalphabeta/CD19-depleted stem cell transplant. CDR3 DNA sequence: TGTGCCAGCGGGCAGGGGGAAAATTACAATGAGCAGTTCTTC. This translates into CASGQGENYNEQFF.